The 11 T cell receptor beta chains listed next were all sequenced from one sample in a study of beta chain features in type 1 diabetes. Findings of the study overall: Shortening that was moderate but significant affected the TCRB CDR3s of Type 1 diabetes patients in all four CD4+ subsets.

Expressed TCRB transcripts were sequenced because the isolated RNA had all been reverse transcribed beforehand. Sequencing used immunoSEQ multiplex PCR; TCRdb keeps in-frame clones, though not all of them. The sample comprises under 250,000 clones, approximately 14% of which are singletons, and almost 0.02% rests with the top ten. Their cognate antigens are unknown. Sequences were obtained from naive CD4+ T cells from blood. These TCRs come from a young man with type 1 diabetes.

This sequence joins TRBV5-6 and TRBJ2-5; TRBD2 aligns across 9 bases. V was pared by 1 base and J by 5 bases, with 12 bases of the junction left unmatched. The CDR3 runs 17 residues. The germline gives CDR1 SGHDT, CDR2 YYEEEE. CDR3 loop: CASSLSLAGPHRETQYF. As DNA, the CDR3 is TGTGCCAGCAGCTTGAGTCTAGCGGGACCCCACCGGGAGACCCAGTACTTC. The entire variable domain, with the rest obtained from reference TRBV5-6 and TRBJ2-5, is as follows: DAGVTQSPTHLIKTRGQQVTLRCSPKSGHDTVSWYQQALGQGPQFIFQYYEEEERQRGNFPDRFSGHQFPNYSSELNVNALLLGDSALYLCASSLSLAGPHRETQYFGPGTRLLVL.

The chain couples TRBV30 to TRBJ1-1; the D gene is possibly TRBD1 (5 bases). The ends were cut back, 4 bases at V and 8 bases at J, with 17 bases in the middle. The germline gives CDR1 GTSNPN, CDR2 SVGIG (reference sequence). The CDR3 has 13 residues. The CDR3 sequence is CAWTIQGLWEAFF. The CDR3 DNA reads TGTGCCTGGACAATTCAGGGACTGTGGGAAGCTTTCTTT.

The table lists this clone with a few counts. The J gene is TRBJ2-5, the V gene TRBV4-1, with D hard to call. The V end was cut by 1 base, the J end by 5 bases, with 11 bases between. CDR3 length: 14 residues. Germline CDR1 MGHRA, CDR2 YSYEKL. CDR3 protein: CASSQVTLHETQYF. CDR3 bases: TGCGCCAGCAGCCAAGTTACACTACACGAGACCCAGTACTTC.

A single count supports this clone. The rearrangement joins TRBV6-5 to TRBJ1-2; D gene ambiguous. Germline-derived CDR1 and CDR2 are MNHEY and SVGAGI. The CDR3 sequence is 13 residues long. V lost 2 bases, J lost 2 bases, and 6 bases lay in between. The CDR3 DNA sequence: TGTGCCAGCAGTTACCTCCCGAACTATGGCTACACCTTC. This sequence encodes CASSYLPNYGYTF.

This clone was seen more than once but under ten times. V gene TRBV5-6 combines with J gene TRBJ2-5; D is unresolved. The V end was cut by 3 bases, the J end by 2 bases, with 2 bases between. The length of the CDR3 is 11 residues. Germline CDR1 reads SGHDT; CDR2 reads YYEEEE. The CDR3 loop is CASSSQETQYF. For the CDR3, the DNA is TGTGCCAGCAGCTCACAAGAGACCCAGTACTTC.

CDR3 residues: CASSLGTYTDTQYF. DNA for the CDR3: TGCGCCAGCAGCCTAGGGACATACACAGATACGCAGTATTTT. The chain carries TRBV5-1 and TRBJ2-3, with a tentative D call TRBD1 (6 bases). The CDR3 sequence is 14 residues long. Trimming shortened V by 4 bases and J by 2 bases, and 11 bases separated the two germline ends. Per the germline V gene, CDR1 is SGHRS and CDR2 is YFSETQ.

This clone has more than one count but fewer than ten. V is TRBV2 and J is TRBJ1-6; D may be TRBD1 (6 bases). Trimming took off 3 bases at V and 11 bases at J, with 11 bases between the two ends. From germline, CDR1 is SNHLY and CDR2 FYNNEI. This CDR3 comprises 13 residues. CDR3 in amino acids: CASSEEGGTPLHF. Here the CDR3 DNA reads TGTGCCAGCAGTGAGGAGGGGGGGACACCCCTCCACTTT.

The chain has TRBV9 and TRBJ1-2; perhaps TRBD1 as D (5 bases). This CDR3 is built from 15 residues. V lost 0 bases and J lost 5, with 14 bases in between. CDR1 SGDLS and CDR2 YYNGEE come from the germline V gene. CDR3 sequence (DNA): TGTGCCAGCAGCGTAGACGGGGGACCGACATATGGCTACACCTTC. Protein product: CASSVDGGPTYGYTF.

The J gene is TRBJ2-1, the V gene TRBV5-1; 8 bases agree with TRBD1. The CDR3 loop spans 14 amino acids. V gave up 4 bases and J gave up 7 bases; unmatched junction bases: 7. Germline V gene data show CDR1 as SGHRS and CDR2 as YFSETQ. The CDR3 region is CASSPMQGANEQFF. The CDR3 nucleotides read TGCGCCAGCAGCCCCATGCAGGGGGCTAATGAGCAGTTCTTC.

This clone has more than one count but fewer than ten. This chain links TRBV25-1 with TRBJ2-3; TRBD1 matches at 7 bases. Trimming cost V 3 bases and J 2 bases; bases outside gene matches: 2. CDR1 is MGHDK and CDR2 is SYGVNS in the germline V gene. The CDR3 totals 14 residues. The CDR3 sequence is CASSEQGDTDTQYF. As DNA, the CDR3 is TGTGCCAGCAGTGAGCAGGGGGACACAGATACGCAGTATTTT.

This clone showed up just a few times. The DNA of the CDR3 is TGTGCCAGCAGTGAAGACATATACTACGAGCAGTACTTC. Its protein is CASSEDIYYEQYF. The chain links TRBV2 to TRBJ2-7, with D unclear. Per germline, CDR1 SNHLY and CDR2 FYNNEI. This CDR3 is built from 13 residues. The V and J ends lost 1 base and 3 bases respectively, with 7 bases between them.